One sample yielded the 28 T cell receptor beta chains listed below, sequenced in a study of cytomegalovirus exposure and HLA in healthy donors. The PCR employed 60 Vbeta primers together with 13 Jbeta primers. Sequenced by immunoSEQ multiplex PCR; TCRdb stores in-frame clones only, minus some. The sample consists of around 130,000 clones, more than 60% of them appearing once. The specimen was PBMCs. Receptor source: a woman in her 40s in good health and CMV-seropositive.

The chain has TRBV18 and TRBJ1-3, with 7 bases matching TRBD1. Looked up from germline, CDR1 is KGHSH and CDR2 is LQKENI. The CDR3 contains 16 residues. With V trimmed by 4 bases and J by 3 bases, 9 bases remained unmatched. CDR3 loop: CASSLTEGAYGNTIYF. The CDR3 DNA sequence: TGTGCCAGCTCACTCACAGAGGGGGCATATGGAAACACCATATATTTT.

The genes are TRBV28 and TRBJ1-6, with 10 bases fitting TRBD1. CDR3 length equals 16 residues. Germline CDR1 reads MDHEN; CDR2 reads SYDVKM. V shed 4 bases and J 14 bases; nucleotides not matched to a gene: 14. The CDR3 DNA is TGTGCCAGCAGTTCTGATCGGGGAGACAGGGGGCGCTCCCTCCACTTT. This codes for CASSSDRGDRGRSLHF.

V and J are TRBV6-5 and TRBJ2-7; 10 bases map to TRBD2. The CDR3 is 13 amino acids. The trim removed 6 bases at V and 3 bases at J, leaving 2 bases unmatched. The germline V gene encodes CDR1 MNHEY and CDR2 SVGAGI. CDR3 sequence reads: CASSRTSGYEQYF. In nucleotides, the CDR3 is TGTGCCAGCAGCCGGACTAGCGGCTACGAGCAGTACTTC.

This clone was detected once. This chain joins TRBV2 and TRBJ1-1, with 7 positions matching TRBD1. CDR1 and CDR2 from the germline V gene are SNHLY and FYNNEI. With V trimmed by 5 bases and J by 1 base, 4 bases remained unmatched. The CDR3 extends over 14 amino acids. The CDR3, as DNA: TGTGCCAGCAGTCGGGGACAGCCGAACACTGAAGCTTTCTTT. Its translation: CASSRGQPNTEAFF.

This clone was seen a few times. The rearrangement uses TRBV2 and TRBJ2-1, with 10 bases matching TRBD2. Germline assignment: CDR1 SNHLY and CDR2 FYNNEI. V trimming: 10 bases; J trimming: 4 bases; junction bases outside the gene matches: 10. The CDR3 has 15 residues. CDR3 coding DNA: TGTGCCATCCTAGTTCTAGCGGGAGTGTACAATGAGCAGTTCTTC. It encodes CAILVLAGVYNEQFF.

The chain links TRBV29-1 to TRBJ1-6; no firm D call. This CDR3 comprises 13 residues. From germline, CDR1 is SQVTM and CDR2 ANQGSEA. Between the trimmed V and J ends, which lost 7 bases and 9 bases, there was a span of 16 bases. The CDR3, as DNA: TGCAGCGCCTCGGACGGCGAGGGTTCACCCCTCCACTTT. Its protein product is CSASDGEGSPLHF.

As regards this clone: Other DNA sequences from this sample encode an identical CDR3 as well. The chain joins TRBV6-1 to TRBJ1-5, with TRBD1 identical over 9 bases. Trimming at V came to 0 bases and at J to 7 bases, leaving 4 bases not matched to a gene. The CDR3 extends over 15 amino acids. Germline CDR1 and CDR2: MNHNS and SASEGT. CDR3 amino acids: CASSEATGGGQPQHF. CDR3 sequence (DNA): TGTGCCAGCAGTGAAGCGACAGGGGGAGGACAGCCCCAGCATTTT.

The rearrangement uses TRBV4-2 and TRBJ2-7; TRBD1 might be the D (7 bases). The CDR3 spans 14 residues. The germline V and J ends were trimmed by 4 bases and 2 bases, with 12 bases remaining between them. From germline, CDR1 is LGHNA and CDR2 YNFKEQ. The CDR3 bases are TGTGCCAGCAGCCGCGGGACAGAAACCTACGAGCAGTACTTC. The encoded protein is CASSRGTETYEQYF.

The V call is TRBV5-1, the J call TRBJ2-7, with a tentative D call TRBD2 (7 bases). The CDR3 spans 15 residues. The V end lost 3 bases, the J end lost 4 bases, and 17 bases lay between the germline ends. Germline CDR1 SGHRS, CDR2 YFSETQ. For the CDR3, the DNA is TGCGCCAGCAGCTGGGAGGGGGGGCTGAGATACGAGCAGTACTTC. Translation: CASSWEGGLRYEQYF.

The V gene is TRBV18, the J gene TRBJ1-2, with D possibly matching TRBD1 (5 bases). V dropped 6 bases and J dropped 4 bases, with 15 bases sitting between them. Germline CDR1 reads KGHSH; CDR2 reads LQKENI. This CDR3 has 14 residues. The CDR3 coding sequence is TGTGCCAGCTCTCTTGACAGAAGTTTCTATGGCTACACCTTC. This codes for CASSLDRSFYGYTF. Complete variable domain (other parts from reference TRBV18 and TRBJ1-2): NAGVMQNPRHLVRRRGQEARLRCSPMKGHSHVYWYRQLPEEGLKFMVYLQKENIIDESGMPKERFSAEFPKEGPSILRIQQVVRGDSAAYFCASSLDRSFYGYTFGSGTRLTVV.

The V gene is TRBV29-1, the J gene TRBJ2-1, with D tentatively TRBD1 (5 bases). There are 13 residues in the CDR3. Germline V gene sequence: CDR1 SQVTM, CDR2 ANQGSEA. Trimming shortened V by 3 bases and J by 1 base, and 7 bases separated the two germline ends. The DNA for the CDR3 is TGCAGCGTTGACAGGGTTTCCTACAATGAGCAGTTCTTC. Translating it yields CSVDRVSYNEQFF.

V is TRBV7-3 and J is TRBJ2-1, with D possibly being TRBD2 (6 bases). The CDR3 is made up of 12 amino acids. Between the trimmed V and J ends, which lost 5 bases and 6 bases, there was a span of 8 bases. CDR1 is SGHTA, CDR2 FQGTGA, per germline. CDR3 amino acids: CASSLSGNEQFF. The CDR3 DNA reads TGTGCCAGCAGCCTTAGCGGCAATGAGCAGTTCTTC.

Concerning this clone itself: The germline gene is not matched at one end of the junction; a read error may be the cause. CDR3 residues: CSSSLGRITGDTEAFF. The CDR3 region has the DNA TGTTCCAGCAGCTTAGGAAGAATCACAGGGGACACTGAAGCTTTCTTT. This chain joins TRBV7-9 and TRBJ1-1, with 7 bases lining up with TRBD1. CDR1 and CDR2 (germline): SEHNR, FQNEAQ (reference sequence). The CDR3 covers 16 residues.

The chain employs TRBV4-3 and TRBJ2-7; D is possibly TRBD2 (5 bases). Germline lookup yields CDR1 LGHNA and CDR2 YSLEER. The CDR3 has 13 amino acids. Trimming pared 4 bases from V and 3 bases from J, leaving 10 bases between. The CDR3 loop reads CASSLQRNYEQYF. CDR3 bases: TGCGCCAGCAGCCTGCAGCGGAACTACGAGCAGTACTTC.

This chain's CDR3 is CASSSRQGTGNTIYF. CDR3 sequence (DNA): TGTGCCAGCAGCTCGCGACAGGGCACTGGAAACACCATATATTTT. The chain recombines TRBV7-2 with TRBJ1-3, with 7 positions matching TRBD1. Germline CDR1 is SGHTA and CDR2 is FQGNSA. Trimming took 4 bases from V and 2 from J; bases not matched to a gene: 5. The CDR3 spans 15 residues.

This sequence joins TRBV2 and TRBJ2-1, with unresolved D. V was clipped by 2 bases and J by 4 bases, with 6 bases between them. The CDR3 is 13 amino acids. Germline lookup yields CDR1 SNHLY and CDR2 FYNNEI. Here the CDR3 DNA reads TGTGCCAGCAGTGAATCCGGTTACAATGAGCAGTTCTTC. This encodes CASSESGYNEQFF.

The rearrangement links TRBV19 to TRBJ1-5; perhaps TRBD1 as D (5 bases). V was shortened by 7 bases and J by 7 bases, with 17 bases between the two germline ends. Per germline, CDR1 LNHDA and CDR2 SQIVND (reference sequence). The CDR3 has 14 residues. CDR3 in amino acids: CASTQLGGGQPQHF. CDR3 bases: TGTGCCAGTACCCAACTGGGGGGTGGACAGCCCCAGCATTTT.

J is TRBJ2-7 and V is TRBV5-1, with D hard to call. This CDR3 is built from 12 residues. The ends were cut back, 0 bases at V and 7 bases at J, with 8 bases in the middle. Germline assignment: CDR1 SGHRS and CDR2 YFSETQ. The chain's CDR3 is CASSLGWSEQYF. The DNA for the CDR3 is TGCGCCAGCAGCTTGGGGTGGAGTGAGCAGTACTTC.

This clone was picked up one time. This rearrangement joins TRBV30 to TRBJ1-5; the D gene is possibly TRBD1 (6 bases). Per the germline V gene, CDR1 is GTSNPN and CDR2 is SVGIG (reference sequence). CDR3 length equals 16 residues. The V end was cut by 2 bases, the J end by 2 bases, with 16 bases between. CDR3 sequence (DNA): TGTGCCTGGAGTTTACAGGGAGAGGTAGGCAATCAGCCCCAGCATTTT. Encoded protein: CAWSLQGEVGNQPQHF.

The chain joins TRBV6-1 to TRBJ2-5, with TRBD2 as a possible D gene (5 bases). Trimming cost V 5 bases and J 9 bases, with 19 bases left between them. Germline CDR1 is MNHNS and CDR2 is SASEGT. The CDR3 consists of 14 residues. CDR3 bases: TGTGCCAGCAGTCCGGCGGGCTCCGGAGCGGCCCAGTACTTC. This codes for CASSPAGSGAAQYF.

V is TRBV9 and J is TRBJ2-1; tentatively, D is TRBD2 (6 bases). Germline V gene sequence: CDR1 SGDLS, CDR2 YYNGEE. The CDR3 length is 14 residues. Trimming left V 0 bases short and J 2 bases short, with 6 bases between. The CDR3 sequence is CASSVGLAYNEQFF. In DNA, the CDR3 is TGTGCCAGCAGCGTAGGACTAGCCTACAATGAGCAGTTCTTC.

The chain carries TRBV9 and TRBJ1-2, with D possibly TRBD1 on 5 matching bases. Between the trimmed V and J ends, which lost 3 bases and 3 bases, there was a span of 12 bases. The CDR3 contains 14 residues. From germline, CDR1 is SGDLS and CDR2 YYNGEE. CDR3 DNA sequence: TGTGCCAGCAGCGCCAGGGCGGGGGACTATGGCTACACCTTC. This codes for CASSARAGDYGYTF.

This clone showed up just a few times. This chain's CDR3 is CASSPPGLVKTYEQYF. The DNA of the CDR3 is TGTGCCAGCAGTCCACCGGGACTAGTGAAAACCTACGAGCAGTACTTC. The gene calls are TRBV5-6 and TRBJ2-7, with 8 bases fitting TRBD2. The trim removed 5 bases at V and 2 bases at J, leaving 12 bases unmatched. The CDR3 loop spans 16 amino acids. From germline, CDR1 is SGHDT and CDR2 YYEEEE.

The chain is built from TRBV4-3 and TRBJ2-7; TRBD2 matches 8 bases. CDR3 length: 15 residues. Trimming removed 3 bases from V and 6 bases from J; junction bases left unmatched: 10. Germline V lookup: CDR1 LGHNA, CDR2 YSLEER. CDR3 protein: CASSQSPGLVAEQYF. The CDR3 nucleotides read TGCGCCAGCAGCCAGTCTCCGGGACTAGTTGCCGAGCAGTACTTC.

This chain uses TRBV28 with TRBJ1-5; D perhaps matches TRBD1 (6 bases). V lost 9 bases and J lost 4, with 22 bases in between. CDR1 and CDR2 from the germline V gene are MDHEN and SYDVKM. This CDR3 spans 16 amino acids. The CDR3 loop reads CASTTGTPGGNQPQHF. In DNA form, the CDR3 reads TGTGCCAGTACGACCGGGACACCGGGAGGAAATCAGCCCCAGCATTTT.

This clone was counted once. The gene calls are TRBV30 and TRBJ2-5, with D possibly being TRBD1 (6 bases). The germline V and J ends were trimmed by 3 bases and 10 bases, with 15 bases remaining between them. Germline assignment: CDR1 GTSNPN and CDR2 SVGIG (reference sequence). This CDR3 is 12 amino acids long. The CDR3 here is CAWSRGESDQYF. The CDR3 region has the DNA TGTGCCTGGAGCAGGGGAGAATCGGACCAGTACTTC.

The chain carries TRBV7-9 and TRBJ2-1; 12 nucleotides line up with TRBD1. The CDR3 spans 16 residues. The germline CDR1 and CDR2 sequences are SEHNR and FQNEAQ (reference sequence). J was trimmed by 7 bases and V by 5 bases; bases with no gene match: 9. The CDR3 DNA reads TGTGCCAGCAGCCCGTCCGGGACAGGGGGCCGGAATGAGCAGTTCTTC. Its protein is CASSPSGTGGRNEQFF.

The sample holds one count of this clone. This sequence joins TRBV7-3 and TRBJ2-7; 9 positions match TRBD2. The CDR3 loop spans 15 amino acids. Germline CDR1 reads SGHTA; CDR2 reads FQGTGA. The V segment lost 2 bases and the J segment 4 bases; nucleotides outside the gene matches: 6. CDR3 bases: TGTGCCAGCAGCTTATGGGCGGGAGGGACGTACGAGCAGTACTTC. Amino acids: CASSLWAGGTYEQYF.